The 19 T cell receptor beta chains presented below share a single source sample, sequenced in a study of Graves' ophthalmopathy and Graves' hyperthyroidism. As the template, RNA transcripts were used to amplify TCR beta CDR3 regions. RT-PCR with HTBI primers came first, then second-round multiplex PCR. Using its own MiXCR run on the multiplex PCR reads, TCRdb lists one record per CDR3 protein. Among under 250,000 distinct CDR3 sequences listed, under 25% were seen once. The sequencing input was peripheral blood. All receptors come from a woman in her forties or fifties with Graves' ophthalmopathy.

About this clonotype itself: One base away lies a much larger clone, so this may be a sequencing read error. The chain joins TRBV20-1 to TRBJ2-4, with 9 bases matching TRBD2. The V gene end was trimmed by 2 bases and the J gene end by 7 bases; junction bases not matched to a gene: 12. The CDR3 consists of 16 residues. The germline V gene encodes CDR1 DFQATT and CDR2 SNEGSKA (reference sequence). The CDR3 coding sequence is TGCAGTGCTAGATGGACCGGGACTAGCAATTTCAACATTCAGTACTTC. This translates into CSARWTGTSNFNIQYF.

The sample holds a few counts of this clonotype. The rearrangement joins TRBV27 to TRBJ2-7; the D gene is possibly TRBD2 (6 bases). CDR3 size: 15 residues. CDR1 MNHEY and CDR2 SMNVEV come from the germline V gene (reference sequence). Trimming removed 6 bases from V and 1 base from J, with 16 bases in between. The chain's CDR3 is CASRQDSGRSYEQYF. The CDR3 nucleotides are TGTGCCAGCAGGCAGGATAGCGGTCGATCCTACGAGCAGTACTTC.

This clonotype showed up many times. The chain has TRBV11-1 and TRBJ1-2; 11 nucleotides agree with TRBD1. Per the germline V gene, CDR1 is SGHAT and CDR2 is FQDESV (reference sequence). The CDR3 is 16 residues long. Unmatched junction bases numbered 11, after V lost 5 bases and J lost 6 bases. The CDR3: CASSARDRGYVNGYTF. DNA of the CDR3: TGTGCCAGCAGCGCCCGGGACAGGGGGTATGTGAATGGCTACACCTTC.

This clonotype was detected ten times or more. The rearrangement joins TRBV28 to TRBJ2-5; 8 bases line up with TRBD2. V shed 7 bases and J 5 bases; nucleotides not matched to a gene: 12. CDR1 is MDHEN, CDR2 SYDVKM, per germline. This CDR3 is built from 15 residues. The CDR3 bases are TGTGCCAGCAAGTTTGCGGGGGGCGCCGGGGAGACCCAGTACTTC. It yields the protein CASKFAGGAGETQYF.

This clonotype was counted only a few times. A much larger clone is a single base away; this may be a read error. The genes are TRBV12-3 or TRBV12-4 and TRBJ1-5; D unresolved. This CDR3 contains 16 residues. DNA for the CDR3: TGTGCCATCAGTTTGGGCCACCAGTATAGCAATCAGCCCCAGCATTTT. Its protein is CAISLGHQYSNQPQHF.

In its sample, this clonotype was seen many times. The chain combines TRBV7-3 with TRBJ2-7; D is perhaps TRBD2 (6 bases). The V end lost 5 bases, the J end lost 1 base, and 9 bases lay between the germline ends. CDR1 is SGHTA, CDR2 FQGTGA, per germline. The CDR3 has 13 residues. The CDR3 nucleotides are TGTGCCAGCAGCCCTAGCGCGTCCTACGAGCAGTACTTC. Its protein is CASSPSASYEQYF.

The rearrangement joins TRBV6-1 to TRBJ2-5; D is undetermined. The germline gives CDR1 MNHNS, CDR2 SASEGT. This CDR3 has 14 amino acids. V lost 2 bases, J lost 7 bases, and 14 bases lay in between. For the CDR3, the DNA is TGTGCCAGCAGTGAAAAGGGCAGGCCAGGGACCCAGTACTTC. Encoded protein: CASSEKGRPGTQYF.

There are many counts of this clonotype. CDR3 protein: CAIAGSGEAFF. DNA of the CDR3: TGTGCCATCGCCGGATCGGGCGAAGCTTTCTTT. V is TRBV10-3 and J is TRBJ1-1; D remains ambiguous. The CDR3 runs to 11 residues. Germline V gene lookup returns CDR1 ENHRY and CDR2 SYGVKD. V lost 8 bases to trimming and J lost 8 bases, with 12 bases between them.

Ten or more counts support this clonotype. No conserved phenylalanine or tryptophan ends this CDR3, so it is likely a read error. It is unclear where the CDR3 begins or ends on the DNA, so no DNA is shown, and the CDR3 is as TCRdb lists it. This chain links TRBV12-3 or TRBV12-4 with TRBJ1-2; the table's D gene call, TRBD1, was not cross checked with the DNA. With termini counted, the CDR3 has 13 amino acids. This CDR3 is CASSPPGQGAPRL.

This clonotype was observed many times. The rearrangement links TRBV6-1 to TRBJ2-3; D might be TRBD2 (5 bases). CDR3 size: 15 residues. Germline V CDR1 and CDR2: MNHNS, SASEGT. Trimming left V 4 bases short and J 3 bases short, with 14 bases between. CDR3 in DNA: TGTGCCAGCAGTGCGCTTCCATCGGGGACAGATACGCAGTATTTT. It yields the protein CASSALPSGTDTQYF.

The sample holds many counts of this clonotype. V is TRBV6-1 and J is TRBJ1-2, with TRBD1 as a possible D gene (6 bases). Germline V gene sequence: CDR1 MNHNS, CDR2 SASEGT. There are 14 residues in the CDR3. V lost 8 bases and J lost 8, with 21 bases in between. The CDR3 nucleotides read TGTGCCAGCCGACCCTCGGGGGGGGCGGAGGGCTACACCTTC. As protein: CASRPSGGAEGYTF.

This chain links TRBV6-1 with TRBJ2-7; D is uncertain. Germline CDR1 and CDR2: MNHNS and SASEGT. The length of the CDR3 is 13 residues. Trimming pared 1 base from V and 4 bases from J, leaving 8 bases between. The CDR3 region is CASSEERRYEQYF. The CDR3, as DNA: TGTGCCAGCAGTGAAGAGAGGCGATACGAGCAGTACTTC.

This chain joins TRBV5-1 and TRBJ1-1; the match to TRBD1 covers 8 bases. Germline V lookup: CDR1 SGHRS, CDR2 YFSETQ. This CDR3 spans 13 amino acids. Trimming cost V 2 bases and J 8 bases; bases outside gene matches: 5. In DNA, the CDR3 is TGCGCCAGCAGCTTCGGACAGGGCTTGGAAGCTTTCTTT. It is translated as CASSFGQGLEAFF.

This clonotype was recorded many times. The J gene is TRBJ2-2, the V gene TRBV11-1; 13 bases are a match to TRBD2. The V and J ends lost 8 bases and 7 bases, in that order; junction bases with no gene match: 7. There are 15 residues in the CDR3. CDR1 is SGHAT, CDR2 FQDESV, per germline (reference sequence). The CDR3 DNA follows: TGTGCCAGCCAACTAGCGGGAGGGCTCTACGGGGAGCTGTTTTTT. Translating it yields CASQLAGGLYGELFF.

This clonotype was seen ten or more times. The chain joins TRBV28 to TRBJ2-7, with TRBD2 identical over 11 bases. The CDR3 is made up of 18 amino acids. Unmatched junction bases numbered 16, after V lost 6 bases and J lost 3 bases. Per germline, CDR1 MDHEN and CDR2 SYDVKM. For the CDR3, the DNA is TGTGCCAGCAGCCCCTTTACTTATTTGACTAGCGGGAACTACGAGCAGTACTTC. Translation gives CASSPFTYLTSGNYEQYF.

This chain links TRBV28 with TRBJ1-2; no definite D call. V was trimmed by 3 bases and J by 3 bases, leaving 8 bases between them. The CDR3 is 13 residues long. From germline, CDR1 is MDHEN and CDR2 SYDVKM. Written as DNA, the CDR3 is TGTGCCAGCAGTTTTTCGGAACACTATGGCTACACCTTC. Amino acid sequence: CASSFSEHYGYTF.

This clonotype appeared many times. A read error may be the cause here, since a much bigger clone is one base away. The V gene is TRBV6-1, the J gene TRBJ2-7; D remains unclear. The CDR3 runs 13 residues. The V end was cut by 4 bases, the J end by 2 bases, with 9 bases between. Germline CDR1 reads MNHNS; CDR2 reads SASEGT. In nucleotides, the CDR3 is TGTGCCAGCAGTGTCGACATGCCCTACGAGCAGTACTTC. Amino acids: CASSVDMPYEQYF.

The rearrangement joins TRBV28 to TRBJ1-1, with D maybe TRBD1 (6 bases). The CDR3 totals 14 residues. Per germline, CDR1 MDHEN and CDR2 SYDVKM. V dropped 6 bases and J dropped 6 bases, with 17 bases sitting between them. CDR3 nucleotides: TGTGCCAGCAGGGCAGCAGGGGCTGGGGCTGAAGCTTTCTTT. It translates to CASRAAGAGAEAFF.

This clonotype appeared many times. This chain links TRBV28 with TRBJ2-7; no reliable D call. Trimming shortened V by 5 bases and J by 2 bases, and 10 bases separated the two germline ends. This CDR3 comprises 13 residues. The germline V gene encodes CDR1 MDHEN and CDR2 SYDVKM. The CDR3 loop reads CASSPAVAYEQYF. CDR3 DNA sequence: TGTGCCAGCAGTCCCGCAGTGGCCTACGAGCAGTACTTC.